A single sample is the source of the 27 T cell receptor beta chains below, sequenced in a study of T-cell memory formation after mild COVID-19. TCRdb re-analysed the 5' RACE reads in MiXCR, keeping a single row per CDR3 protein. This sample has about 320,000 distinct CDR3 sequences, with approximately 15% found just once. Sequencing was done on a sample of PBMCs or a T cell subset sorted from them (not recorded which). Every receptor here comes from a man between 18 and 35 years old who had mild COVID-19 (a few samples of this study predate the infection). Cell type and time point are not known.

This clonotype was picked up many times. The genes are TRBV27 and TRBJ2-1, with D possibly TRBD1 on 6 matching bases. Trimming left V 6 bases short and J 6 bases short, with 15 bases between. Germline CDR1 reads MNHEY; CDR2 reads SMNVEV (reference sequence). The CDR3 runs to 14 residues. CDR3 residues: CASSPTDRFNEQFF. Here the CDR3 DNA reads TGTGCCAGCAGCCCCACGGACAGATTCAATGAGCAGTTCTTC.

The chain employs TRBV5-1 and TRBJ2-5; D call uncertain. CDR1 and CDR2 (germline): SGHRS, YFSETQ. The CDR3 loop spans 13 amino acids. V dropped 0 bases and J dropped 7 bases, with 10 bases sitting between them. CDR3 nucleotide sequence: TGCGCCAGCAGCTTGGCCCTAGAGGCGACCCAGTACTTC. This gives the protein CASSLALEATQYF.

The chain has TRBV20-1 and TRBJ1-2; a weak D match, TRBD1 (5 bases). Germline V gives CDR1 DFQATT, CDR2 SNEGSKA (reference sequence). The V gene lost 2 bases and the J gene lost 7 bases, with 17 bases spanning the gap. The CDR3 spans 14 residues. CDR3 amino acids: CSARWGGGNGGYTF. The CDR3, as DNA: TGCAGTGCTAGATGGGGGGGAGGTAACGGTGGCTACACCTTC.

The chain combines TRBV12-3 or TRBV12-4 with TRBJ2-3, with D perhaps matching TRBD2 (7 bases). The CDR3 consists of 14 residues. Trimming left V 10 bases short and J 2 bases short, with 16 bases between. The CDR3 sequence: CATRGAGITDTQYF. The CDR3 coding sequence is TGTGCCACCCGGGGGGCTGGTATCACAGATACGCAGTATTTT.

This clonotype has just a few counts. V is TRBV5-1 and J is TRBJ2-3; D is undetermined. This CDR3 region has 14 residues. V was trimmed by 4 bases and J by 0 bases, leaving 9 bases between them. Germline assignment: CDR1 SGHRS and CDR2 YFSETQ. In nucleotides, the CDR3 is TGCGCCAGCAGCCCCTTCATCAGCACAGATACGCAGTATTTT. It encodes CASSPFISTDTQYF.

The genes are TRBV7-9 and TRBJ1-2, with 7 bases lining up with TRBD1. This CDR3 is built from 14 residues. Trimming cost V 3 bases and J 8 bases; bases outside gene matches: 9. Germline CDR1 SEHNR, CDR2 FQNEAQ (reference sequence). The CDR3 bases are TGTGCCAGCAGCTTTTTACAGGGGACCGGGGGCTACACCTTC. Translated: CASSFLQGTGGYTF.

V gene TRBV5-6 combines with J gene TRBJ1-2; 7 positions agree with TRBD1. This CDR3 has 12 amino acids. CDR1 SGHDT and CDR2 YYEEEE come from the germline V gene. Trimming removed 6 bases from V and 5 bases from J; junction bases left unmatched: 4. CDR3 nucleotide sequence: TGTGCCAGCAACCCACAGGGGTATGGCTACACCTTC. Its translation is CASNPQGYGYTF.

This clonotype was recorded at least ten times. The CDR3: CASSLRAGGAETQYF. Written as DNA, the CDR3 is TGTGCCAGCAGTTTGCGGGCGGGGGGGGCGGAGACCCAGTACTTC. The chain couples TRBV12-3 or TRBV12-4 to TRBJ2-5; 9 nucleotides line up with TRBD2. Losses at the gene ends were 3 bases for V and 5 bases for J; bases not matched to a gene: 7. This CDR3 contains 15 residues.

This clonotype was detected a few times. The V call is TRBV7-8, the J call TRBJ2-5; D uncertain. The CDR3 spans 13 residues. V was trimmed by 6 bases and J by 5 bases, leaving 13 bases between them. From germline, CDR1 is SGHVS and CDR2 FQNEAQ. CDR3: CASSRRSEETQYF. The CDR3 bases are TGTGCCAGCAGTCGTCGCTCAGAGGAGACCCAGTACTTC. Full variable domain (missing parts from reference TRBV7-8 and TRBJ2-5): GAGVSQSPRYKVAKRGQDVALRCDPISGHVSLFWYQQALGQGPEFLTYFQNEAQLDKSGLPSDRFFAERPEGSVSTLKIQRTQQEDSAVYLCASSRRSEETQYFGPGTRLLVL.

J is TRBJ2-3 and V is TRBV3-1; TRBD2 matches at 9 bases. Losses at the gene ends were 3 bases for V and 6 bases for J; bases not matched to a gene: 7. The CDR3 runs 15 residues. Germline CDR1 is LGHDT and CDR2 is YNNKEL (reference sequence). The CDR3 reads CASSHAGTSPDTQYF. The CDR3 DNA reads TGTGCCAGCAGCCACGCAGGGACTAGCCCGGATACGCAGTATTTT.

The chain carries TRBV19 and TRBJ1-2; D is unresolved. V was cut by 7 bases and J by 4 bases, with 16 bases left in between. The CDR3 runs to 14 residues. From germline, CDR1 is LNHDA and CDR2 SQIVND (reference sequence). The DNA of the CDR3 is TGTGCCAGTACCCCGTCTGCGGAGATCTATGGCTACACCTTC. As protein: CASTPSAEIYGYTF.

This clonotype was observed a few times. The CDR3 coding sequence is TGTGCCAGCAGCGTAGACCCTACGATTAGCACAGATACGCAGTATTTT. Protein product: CASSVDPTISTDTQYF. The gene calls are TRBV9 and TRBJ2-3; D gene uncertain. Germline V gene lookup returns CDR1 SGDLS and CDR2 YYNGEE. Trimming stripped 0 bases from V and 0 bases from J, with 11 bases between. The CDR3 has 16 residues.

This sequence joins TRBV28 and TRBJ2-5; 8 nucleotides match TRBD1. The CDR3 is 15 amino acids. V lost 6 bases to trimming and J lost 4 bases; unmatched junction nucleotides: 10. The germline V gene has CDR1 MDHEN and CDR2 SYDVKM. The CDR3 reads CASSPALDRAETQYF. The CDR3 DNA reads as TGTGCCAGCAGCCCCGCCCTGGACAGGGCAGAGACCCAGTACTTC.

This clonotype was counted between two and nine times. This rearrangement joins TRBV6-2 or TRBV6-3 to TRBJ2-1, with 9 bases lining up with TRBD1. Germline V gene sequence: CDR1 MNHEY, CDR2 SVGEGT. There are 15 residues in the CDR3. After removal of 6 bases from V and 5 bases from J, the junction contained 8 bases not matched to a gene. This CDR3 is CASRESGQGHNEQFF. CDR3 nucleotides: TGTGCCAGCAGGGAATCGGGACAGGGACACAATGAGCAGTTCTTC.

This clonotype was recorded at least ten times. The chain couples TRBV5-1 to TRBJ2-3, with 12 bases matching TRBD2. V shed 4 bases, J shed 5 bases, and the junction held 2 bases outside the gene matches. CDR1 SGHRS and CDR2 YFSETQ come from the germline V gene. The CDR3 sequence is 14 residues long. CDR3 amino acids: CASSLTSGGDTQYF. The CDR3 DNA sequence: TGCGCCAGCAGCCTGACTAGCGGGGGAGATACGCAGTATTTT.

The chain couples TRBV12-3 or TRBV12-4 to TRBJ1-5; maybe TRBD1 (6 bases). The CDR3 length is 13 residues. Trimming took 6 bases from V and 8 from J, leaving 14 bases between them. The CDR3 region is CASSQGRGEPQHF. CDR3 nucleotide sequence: TGTGCCAGCAGCCAGGGCAGGGGAGAGCCCCAGCATTTT.

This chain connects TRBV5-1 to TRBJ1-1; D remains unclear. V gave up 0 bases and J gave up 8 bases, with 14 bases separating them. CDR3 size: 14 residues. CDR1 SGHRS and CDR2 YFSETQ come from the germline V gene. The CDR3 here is CASSLARAGREAFF. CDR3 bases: TGCGCCAGCAGCTTGGCTAGGGCGGGAAGGGAAGCTTTCTTT.

The CDR3 DNA is TGTGCCAGCAGTGGGACTAGCGGGGGTCACAATGAGCAGTTCTTC. Translating gives CASSGTSGGHNEQFF. The V gene is TRBV12-3 or TRBV12-4, the J gene TRBJ2-1; 14 bases align to TRBD2. V shed 5 bases, J shed 5 bases, and the junction held 2 bases outside the gene matches. The CDR3 loop spans 15 amino acids.

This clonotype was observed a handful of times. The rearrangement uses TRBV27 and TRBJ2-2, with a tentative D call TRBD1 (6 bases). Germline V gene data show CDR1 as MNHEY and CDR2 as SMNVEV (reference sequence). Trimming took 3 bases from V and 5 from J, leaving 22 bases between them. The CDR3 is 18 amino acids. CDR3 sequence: CASSLERETPQGTGELFF. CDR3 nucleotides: TGTGCCAGCAGTTTGGAAAGAGAGACCCCACAGGGTACCGGGGAGCTGTTTTTT.

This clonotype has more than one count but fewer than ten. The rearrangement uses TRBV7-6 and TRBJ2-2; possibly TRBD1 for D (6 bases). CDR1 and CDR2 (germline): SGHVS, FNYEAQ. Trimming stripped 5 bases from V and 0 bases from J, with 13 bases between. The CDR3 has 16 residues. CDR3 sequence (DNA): TGTGCCAGCAGCCGTTTGGGACAAGCGAACACCGGGGAGCTGTTTTTT. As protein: CASSRLGQANTGELFF.

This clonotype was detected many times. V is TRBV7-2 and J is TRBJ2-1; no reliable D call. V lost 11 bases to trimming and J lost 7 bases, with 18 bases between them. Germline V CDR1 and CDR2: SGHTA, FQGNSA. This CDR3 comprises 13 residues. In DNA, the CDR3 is TGTGCCTGGGTGGACGGAGCTGGGAATGAGCAGTTCTTC. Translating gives CAWVDGAGNEQFF.

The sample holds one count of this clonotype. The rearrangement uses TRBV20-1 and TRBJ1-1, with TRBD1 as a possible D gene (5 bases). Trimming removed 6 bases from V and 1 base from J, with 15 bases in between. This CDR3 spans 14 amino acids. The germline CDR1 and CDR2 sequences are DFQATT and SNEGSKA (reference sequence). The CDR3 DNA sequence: TGCAGTGCCAGCACTGCCGGGGGGAACACTGAAGCTTTCTTT. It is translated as CSASTAGGNTEAFF.

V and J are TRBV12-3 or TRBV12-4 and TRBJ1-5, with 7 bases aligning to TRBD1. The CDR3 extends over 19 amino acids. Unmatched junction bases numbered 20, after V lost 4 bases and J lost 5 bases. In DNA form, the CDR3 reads TGTGCCAGCAGTTACGGGGCAGGGGGTTATTCGCAATCTCATCAGCCCCAGCATTTT. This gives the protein CASSYGAGGYSQSHQPQHF.

CDR3 sequence reads: CASSQGKGAAESTDTQYF. The CDR3 DNA reads TGTGCCAGCAGCCAAGGAAAAGGGGCGGCGGAGTCCACAGATACGCAGTATTTT. The rearrangement links TRBV4-2 to TRBJ2-3; D perhaps matches TRBD1 (5 bases). Deletions cut 1 base from V and 2 bases from J, with 19 bases between. Germline V lookup: CDR1 LGHNA, CDR2 YNFKEQ. The CDR3 has 18 residues.

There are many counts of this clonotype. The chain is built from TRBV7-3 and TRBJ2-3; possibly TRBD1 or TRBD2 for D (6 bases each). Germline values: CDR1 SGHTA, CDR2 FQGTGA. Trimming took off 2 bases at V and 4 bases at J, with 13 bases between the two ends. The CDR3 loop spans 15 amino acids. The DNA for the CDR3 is TGTGCCAGCAGCTTATCCCCCGGGGGCGCAGATACGCAGTATTTT. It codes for CASSLSPGGADTQYF.

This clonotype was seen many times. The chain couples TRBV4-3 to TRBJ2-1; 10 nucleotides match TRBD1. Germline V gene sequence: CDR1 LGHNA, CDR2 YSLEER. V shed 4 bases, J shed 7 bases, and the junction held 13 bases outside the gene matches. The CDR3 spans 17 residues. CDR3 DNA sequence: TGCGCCAGCAGCCCCTCCAGGGGGACAGGGGCAGAAAATGAGCAGTTCTTC. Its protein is CASSPSRGTGAENEQFF.

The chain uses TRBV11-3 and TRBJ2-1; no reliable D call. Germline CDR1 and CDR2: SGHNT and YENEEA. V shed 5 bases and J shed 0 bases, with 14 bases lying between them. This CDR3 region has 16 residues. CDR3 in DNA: TGTGCCAGCAGCCGTCCCAGGCTCGTCTCCTACAATGAGCAGTTCTTC. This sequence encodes CASSRPRLVSYNEQFF.